This record covers a single TCR beta chain. The entry originates in a study of shared T cell receptors in the human thymus. There are 16 residues in the CDR3. Germline V gives CDR1 SEHNR, CDR2 FQNEAQ (reference sequence). V lost 4 bases and J lost 2, with 14 bases in between. Here immunoSEQ multiplex PCR was the method, and the copy in TCRdb shows in-frame clones only, minus some. This sample has hundreds of thousands of clones, with 70% to 90% found just once. The same data also went into a second study, on human thymus T cells.

The clonotype originates from a boy under three years old with a congenital heart defect. Sequenced: thymocytes. The chain employs TRBV7-9 and TRBJ1-4, with D possibly TRBD1 on 6 matching bases. The CDR3 nucleotides are TGTGCCAGCAGCTCCCCCGACAGGATCACTAATGAAAAACTGTTTTTT. This translates into CASSSPDRITNEKLFF.